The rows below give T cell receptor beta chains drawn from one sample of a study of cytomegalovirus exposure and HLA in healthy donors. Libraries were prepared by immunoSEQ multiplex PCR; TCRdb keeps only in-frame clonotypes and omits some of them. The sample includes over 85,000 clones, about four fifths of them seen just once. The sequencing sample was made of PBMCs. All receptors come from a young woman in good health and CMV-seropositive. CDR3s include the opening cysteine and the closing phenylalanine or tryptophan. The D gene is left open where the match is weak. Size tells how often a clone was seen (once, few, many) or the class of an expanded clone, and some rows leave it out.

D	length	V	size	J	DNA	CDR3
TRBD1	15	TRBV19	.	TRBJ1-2	TGTGCCAGTAGTCCCCGGGACAGTCCTACTATGGCTAATGGCTTC	CASSPRDSPTMANGF
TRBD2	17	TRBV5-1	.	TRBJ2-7	TGCGCCAGCAGCTCCTCCTCCACTAGCGGGGGGCCGCGGGAGCAGTACTTC	CASSSSSTSGGPREQYF
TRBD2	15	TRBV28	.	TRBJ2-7	TGTGCCAGCAGTATCCGGACTAGCGGAGCCTACGAGCAGTACTTC	CASSIRTSGAYEQYF
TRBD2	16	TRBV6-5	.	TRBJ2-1	TGTGCCAGCAGTTCACTAGCGGGGGGTTCCTACAATGAGCAGTTCTTC	CASSSLAGGSYNEQFF
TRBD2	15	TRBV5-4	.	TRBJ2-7	TGTGCCAGCAGCCTGCCTGGACTAGCGGCCTACGAGCAGTACTTC	CASSLPGLAAYEQYF
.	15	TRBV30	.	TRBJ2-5	TGTGCCTGGAGTCCTCTGTTGACGGGCCAAGAGACCCAGTACTTC	CAWSPLLTGQETQYF
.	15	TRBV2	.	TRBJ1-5	TGTGCCAGCAGTTGTCGGGATCGGGGCAATCAGCCCCAGCATTTT	CASSCRDRGNQPQHF
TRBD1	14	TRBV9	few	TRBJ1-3	TGTGCCAGCAGCCCTCCCGGGACAGCGAACACCATATATTTT	CASSPPGTANTIYF
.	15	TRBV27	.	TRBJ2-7	TGTGCCAGCAGGTGGGGTGGGGCCCCCCCCTACGAGCAGTACTTC	CASRWGGAPPYEQYF
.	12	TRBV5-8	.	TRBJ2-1	TGTGCCAGCAGCTCCTACTACAATGAGCAGTTCTTC	CASSSYYNEQFF
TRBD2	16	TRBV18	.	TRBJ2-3	TGTGCCAGCTCACCGCTAACTAGCGGGGGCACAGATACGCAGTATTTT	CASSPLTSGGTDTQYF
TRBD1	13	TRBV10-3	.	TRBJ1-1	TGTGCCATCAGGACAGGGGTGAACACTGAAGCTTTCTTT	CAIRTGVNTEAFF
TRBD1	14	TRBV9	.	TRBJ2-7	TGTGCCAGCAGCCTGACAGGGGAACCCTACGAGCAGTACTTC	CASSLTGEPYEQYF
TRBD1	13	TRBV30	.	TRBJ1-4	TGTGCCTGGGGGACAGGGTCAAATGAAAAACTGTTTTTT	CAWGTGSNEKLFF
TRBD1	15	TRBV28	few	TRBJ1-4	TGTGCCAGCAGTGGACAGGGATTTTATCATGAAAAACTGTTTTTT	CASSGQGFYHEKLFF
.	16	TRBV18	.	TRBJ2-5	TGTGCCAGCTCACCACTTCGGTCTCCCGGGGAAGAGACCCAGTACTTC	CASSPLRSPGEETQYF
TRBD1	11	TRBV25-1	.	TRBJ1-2	TGTGCCAGCGTAGCAGGGGGCGTCTACACCTTC	CASVAGGVYTF
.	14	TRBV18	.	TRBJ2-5	TGTGCCAGCTCACCAGGGACACTTCAAGAGACCCAGTACTTC	CASSPGTLQETQYF
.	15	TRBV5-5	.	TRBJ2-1	TGTGCCAGCAGCTGGGGTCAGGGCCTGGGAACTGAGCAGTTCTTC	CASSWGQGLGTEQFF
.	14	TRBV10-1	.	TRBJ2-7	TGCGCCAGCAGTGAGACAGGTCTTTTCTACGAGCAGTACTTC	CASSETGLFYEQYF
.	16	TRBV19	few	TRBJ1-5	TGTGCCAGTAGAAGCGGACAGATTGATAGCAATCAGCCCCAGCATTTT	CASRSGQIDSNQPQHF
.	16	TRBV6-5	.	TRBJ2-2	TGTGCCAGCAGTTTAGCTAGCCACGCGGACACCGGGGAGCTGTTTTTT	CASSLASHADTGELFF
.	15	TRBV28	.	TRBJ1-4	TGTGCCAGCAGTTTCGGAAGGGGCTACCGAGAAAAACTGTTTTTT	CASSFGRGYREKLFF
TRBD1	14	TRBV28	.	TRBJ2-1	TGTGCCAGCAGTTTAAGGGGGCGCAACAATGAGCAGTTCTTC	CASSLRGRNNEQFF
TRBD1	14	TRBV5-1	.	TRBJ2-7	TGCGCCAGCAGTCCCGGGACAGGGGAGTACGAGCAGTACTTC	CASSPGTGEYEQYF
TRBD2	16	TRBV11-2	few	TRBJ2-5	TGTGCCAGCAGCTTAGGTAGCGGGGGGCGTTTAGAGACCCAGTACTTC	CASSLGSGGRLETQYF
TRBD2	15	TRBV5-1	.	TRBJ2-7	TGCGCCAGCAGCTTGGTTGCGGGGGGGCAATACGAGCAGTACTTC	CASSLVAGGQYEQYF
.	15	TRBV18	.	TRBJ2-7	TGTGCCAGCTCACCAGGCCAGCGCCCATCCTACGAGCAGTACTTC	CASSPGQRPSYEQYF
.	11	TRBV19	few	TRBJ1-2	TGTGCCAGTGGACAGATTGATGGCTACACCTTC	CASGQIDGYTF
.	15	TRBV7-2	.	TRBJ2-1	TGTGCCAGCAGCTTCGGGGATCCGTCCTACAATGAGCAGTTCTTC	CASSFGDPSYNEQFF
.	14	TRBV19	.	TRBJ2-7	TGTGCCAGTAGTATTACTGGGGCTTCCGACGAGCAGTACTTC	CASSITGASDEQYF
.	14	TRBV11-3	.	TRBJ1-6	TGTGCCAGCAGCTTAGAGTTCCTAAATTCACCCCTCCACTTT	CASSLEFLNSPLHF
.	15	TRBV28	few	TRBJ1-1	TGTGCCAGCAGCGCTCCGGGGGGGGCCGGCACTGAAGCTTTCTTT	CASSAPGGAGTEAFF
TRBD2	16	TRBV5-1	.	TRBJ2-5	TGCGCCAGCAGCTTGAGGGGACTAGGATCGCAAGAGACCCAGTACTTC	CASSLRGLGSQETQYF
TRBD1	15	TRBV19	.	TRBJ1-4	TGTGCCAGTAGAACGTTACAGGGGGCGCGTGAAAAACTGTTTTTT	CASRTLQGAREKLFF
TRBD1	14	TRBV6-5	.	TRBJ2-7	TGTGCCGTTACCGGGACAGGGGGCTTCTACGAGCAGTACTTC	CAVTGTGGFYEQYF
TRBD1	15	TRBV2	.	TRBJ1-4	TGTGCCAGCAAGCCGGACAGGGGAGGGAATGAAAAACTGTTTTTT	CASKPDRGGNEKLFF
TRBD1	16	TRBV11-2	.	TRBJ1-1	TGTGCCAGCAGCCCGCGGACAGGGAGAATGAACACTGAAGCTTTCTTT	CASSPRTGRMNTEAFF
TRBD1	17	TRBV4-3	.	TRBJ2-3	TGCGCCAGCAGCCAGGGTCGTATGGACAGGGGGACAGATACGCAGTATTTT	CASSQGRMDRGTDTQYF
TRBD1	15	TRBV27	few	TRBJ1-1	TGTGCCAGCAGTCCCCGGACAGGGGGAGGGACTGAAGCTTTCTTT	CASSPRTGGGTEAFF
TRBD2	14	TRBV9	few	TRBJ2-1	TGTGCCAGCAGCAGGTCGGGGGGGCCGGATGAGCAGTTCTTC	CASSRSGGPDEQFF
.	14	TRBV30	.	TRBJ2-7	TGTGCCTGGAGTGTTCAGGGATGGTCGGACGAGCAGTACTTC	CAWSVQGWSDEQYF
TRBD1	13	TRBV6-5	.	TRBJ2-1	TGTGCCAGCAGTAAAAACAGGGGACATGAGCAGTTCTTC	CASSKNRGHEQFF
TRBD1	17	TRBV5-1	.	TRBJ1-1	TGCGCCAGCAGCCAGAAGCCGGGACAGGGATTCGGGACTGAAGCTTTCTTT	CASSQKPGQGFGTEAFF
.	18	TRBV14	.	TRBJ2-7	TGTGCCAGCAGCCAAGATCGGTTCAGGGCCAACCCCTCCTACGAGCAGTACTTC	CASSQDRFRANPSYEQYF
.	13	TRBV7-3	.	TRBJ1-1	TGTGCCAGCAGTTGGGGGGGCGACACTGAAGCTTTCTTT	CASSWGGDTEAFF
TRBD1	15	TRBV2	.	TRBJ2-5	TGTGCCAGCGCGGGACAGGGTATAGGATGGGAGACCCAGTACTTC	CASAGQGIGWETQYF
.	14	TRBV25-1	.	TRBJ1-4	TGTGCCAGCAGTGGCGGGGCGACTAATGAAAAACTGTTTTTT	CASSGGATNEKLFF
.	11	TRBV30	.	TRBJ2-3	TGTGCCTGGAGTCCAGCAGATACGCAGTATTTT	CAWSPADTQYF
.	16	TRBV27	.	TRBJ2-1	TGTGCCAGCAGTACCTTCAGAGGAGAGGGCCACAATGAGCAGTTCTTC	CASSTFRGEGHNEQFF
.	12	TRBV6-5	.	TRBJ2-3	TGTGCCAGCAGTGCATTAGCCGGTACGCAGTATTTT	CASSALAGTQYF
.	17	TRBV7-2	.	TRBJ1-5	TGTGCCAGCAGCTTATATGGAGGGGCTCATAGCAATCAGCCCCAGCATTTT	CASSLYGGAHSNQPQHF
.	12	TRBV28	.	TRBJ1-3	TGTGCCAGCAGTTTTCTGGGAAACACCATATATTTT	CASSFLGNTIYF
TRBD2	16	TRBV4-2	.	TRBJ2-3	TGTGCCAGCAGCCAACTGACTAGCGGGGGGGGAGATACGCAGTATTTT	CASSQLTSGGGDTQYF
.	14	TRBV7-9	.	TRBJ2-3	TGTGCCAGCAGCTTCAACAGCGGGACAGATACGCAGTATTTT	CASSFNSGTDTQYF
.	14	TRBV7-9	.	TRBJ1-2	TGTGCCAGCAGCGGGGCAGACAGGAACTATGGCTACACCTTC	CASSGADRNYGYTF
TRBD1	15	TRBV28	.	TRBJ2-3	TGTGCCAGCAGTACCGACAGGGGGAGGTCAGATACGCAGTATTTT	CASSTDRGRSDTQYF
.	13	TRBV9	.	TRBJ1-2	TGTGCCAGCAGCGTAGACACAACGGGGGGCTACACCTTC	CASSVDTTGGYTF
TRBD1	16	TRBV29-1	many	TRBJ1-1	TGCAGCGTTGGGTCAGGGGGCGTAATCATGGACACTGAAGCTTTCTTT	CSVGSGGVIMDTEAFF
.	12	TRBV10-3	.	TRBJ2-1	TGTGCCATCAGTGAGTTAAGCGATGAGCAGTTCTTC	CAISELSDEQFF